The entry below describes one TCR beta chain. Its antigen remains unidentified. These data are taken from a study of T cells in localized non-small cell lung cancer. Points from the study as a whole: Adjacent lung tissue had a median roughly 52 of the top 100 clones found in the tumor. Uninvolved adjacent lung showed higher T cell clonality than tumor. Longer overall survival was seen with higher T cell density measured in blood. Heterogeneity within the tumor remains possible, as just one region underwent sequencing.

Clones were sequenced by immunoSEQ multiplex PCR, and TCRdb holds only the in-frame ones, with some missing. The sample carries about 59,000 clones, 75% to 90% recorded once. This CDR3 contains 13 residues. The V gene lost 7 bases and the J gene lost 4 bases, with 14 bases spanning the gap. CDR1 SGHAT and CDR2 FQNNGV come from the germline V gene. The rearrangement joins TRBV11-2 to TRBJ2-7; maybe TRBD2 (5 bases). The sequencing here drew on peripheral blood, taken before any cancer treatment. The clonotype was recovered from a woman aged 35-75 years with stage I lung adenocarcinoma. The chain's CDR3 is CASNNQAGYEQYF. The CDR3 bases are TGTGCCAGCAATAACCAGGCGGGTTACGAGCAGTACTTC.